This entry lists 26 T cell receptor beta chains sequenced from one sample in a study of T cells in Graves' hyperthyroidism and ophthalmopathy. Amplified TCR beta CDR3 regions came from RNA transcripts. A set of HTBI primers served as the primers for a first-round RT-PCR of the TCR CDR3. TCRdb processed the multiplex PCR reads anew with MiXCR; each CDR3 protein has one entry. The sample holds roughly 350,000 distinct CDR3 sequences; about an eighth are singletons and the top ten take 34%. Sequenced input: blood. These receptors all stem from a woman between 40 and 55 years old with Graves' ophthalmopathy.

This clonotype was counted at least ten times. The chain's CDR3 is CSARDRQGGEAFF. Written as DNA, the CDR3 is TGCAGTGCTAGAGACCGACAGGGTGGTGAAGCTTTCTTT. The chain couples TRBV20-1 to TRBJ1-1; 7 bases align to TRBD1. This CDR3 comprises 13 residues. Germline V gene sequence: CDR1 DFQATT, CDR2 SNEGSKA (reference sequence). V was clipped by 0 bases and J by 7 bases; unmatched bases: 5.

The CDR3 DNA reads as TGTGCCAGCAGTTCGGGTTCCTACTATGGCTACACCTTC. Translating it yields CASSSGSYYGYTF. This chain links TRBV6-5 with TRBJ1-2; no clear D. Germline-derived CDR1 and CDR2 are MNHEY and SVGAGI. V lost 4 bases and J lost 3, with 9 bases in between. The CDR3 contains 13 residues.

This clonotype was seen many times. This rearrangement joins TRBV20-1 to TRBJ2-5; D possibly corresponds to TRBD1 (6 bases). Trimming left V 0 bases short and J 9 bases short, with 17 bases between. The CDR3 has 14 amino acids. Germline lookup yields CDR1 DFQATT and CDR2 SNEGSKA (reference sequence). CDR3 sequence (DNA): TGCAGTGCTAGAGATCTGACAGGTCATAAGGCCCAGTACTTC. It is translated as CSARDLTGHKAQYF.

This clonotype has a handful of counts. The V and J genes are TRBV14 and TRBJ1-2; the D is unclear. Trimming left V 4 bases short and J 4 bases short, with 16 bases between. This CDR3 is built from 15 residues. Germline CDR1 and CDR2: SGHDN and FVKESK. The CDR3 loop reads CASSPRLAAIYGYTF. CDR3 bases: TGTGCCAGCAGCCCCCGGCTGGCAGCCATCTATGGCTACACCTTC.

This clonotype was recorded once. A much more abundant neighbour one base away suggests this may be a read error. The rearrangement joins TRBV18 to TRBJ2-3, with D unclear. Germline assignment: CDR1 KGHSH and CDR2 LQKENI. This CDR3 has 13 residues. Trimming took 4 bases from V and 5 from J, leaving 10 bases between them. DNA for the CDR3: TGTGCCAGCTCACTGTCCTCCAGAGATACGCAGTATTTT. This sequence encodes CASSLSSRDTQYF.

This clonotype occurred many times. The V call is TRBV7-9, the J call TRBJ2-3, with D maybe TRBD2 (5 bases). V lost 4 bases and J lost 0, with 5 bases in between. Germline lookup yields CDR1 SEHNR and CDR2 FQNEAQ (reference sequence). There are 13 residues in the CDR3. The chain's CDR3 is CASSWTSTDTQYF. The CDR3, as DNA: TGTGCCAGCAGCTGGACTAGCACAGATACGCAGTATTTT.

The gene calls are TRBV5-1 and TRBJ2-7; D tentatively reads TRBD1 or TRBD2 (5 bases each). The CDR3 totals 14 residues. The V and J ends lost 4 bases and 6 bases respectively, with 17 bases between them. Looked up from germline, CDR1 is SGHRS and CDR2 is YFSETQ. CDR3 sequence: CASSGDARGVEQYF. DNA of the CDR3: TGCGCCAGCAGCGGGGACGCCCGGGGAGTCGAGCAGTACTTC.

The V call is TRBV4-1, the J call TRBJ2-5; a possible D gene is TRBD2 (6 bases). CDR3 length: 17 residues. V lost 4 bases, J lost 1 base, and 19 bases lay in between. Germline V CDR1 and CDR2: MGHRA, YSYEKL. The CDR3, as DNA: TGCGCCAGCAGCCGGGGTTTCCCGGGACTTCGCCAAGAGACCCAGTACTTC. It yields the protein CASSRGFPGLRQETQYF.

The sample holds many counts of this clonotype. J is TRBJ2-1 and V is TRBV3-1, with D perhaps being TRBD1 or TRBD2 (5 bases each). Trimming stripped 1 base from V and 9 bases from J, with 13 bases between. The germline V gene has CDR1 LGHDT and CDR2 YNNKEL (reference sequence). This CDR3 spans 14 amino acids. The CDR3 sequence: CASSQGRGPGEQFF. CDR3 coding DNA: TGTGCCAGCAGCCAAGGCCGGGGACCCGGTGAGCAGTTCTTC.

The chain uses TRBV5-5 and TRBJ1-5; the match to TRBD1 covers 8 bases. The V segment lost 2 bases and the J segment 2 bases; nucleotides outside the gene matches: 3. From germline, CDR1 is SGHKS and CDR2 YYEKEE (reference sequence). The CDR3 runs to 15 residues. The CDR3, as DNA: TGTGCCAGCAGCTTAACGGACAGGGGCAATCAGCCCCAGCATTTT. This translates into CASSLTDRGNQPQHF. The full variable domain, with the rest looked up from reference TRBV5-5 and TRBJ1-5, is DAGVTQSPTHLIKTRGQQVTLRCSPISGHKSVSWYQQVLGQGPQFIFQYYEKEERGRGNFPDRFSARQFPNYSSELNVNALLLGDSALYLCASSLTDRGNQPQHFGDGTRLSIL.

This clonotype was seen only a few times. The chain is built from TRBV6-1 and TRBJ2-1; D might be TRBD1 or TRBD2, each matching 5 bases. Between the trimmed V and J ends, which lost 8 bases and 7 bases, there was a span of 9 bases. The CDR3 is 11 residues long. Germline loops: CDR1 MNHNS, CDR2 SASEGT. The CDR3 loop is CASGGWNEQFF. The CDR3 DNA reads TGTGCCAGCGGGGGTTGGAATGAGCAGTTCTTC.

This clonotype was counted between two and nine times. V is TRBV7-8 and J is TRBJ1-5; D gene ambiguous. Germline CDR1 reads SGHVS; CDR2 reads FQNEAQ. This CDR3 is built from 13 residues. The germline V and J ends were trimmed by 6 bases and 6 bases, with 12 bases remaining between them. CDR3 nucleotides: TGTGCCAGCAGTCCCGATACGTCTCAGCCCCAGCATTTT. Translation gives CASSPDTSQPQHF.

This clonotype showed up many times. The V call is TRBV5-1, the J call TRBJ1-4; TRBD1 matches at 9 bases. Losses at the gene ends were 4 bases for V and 7 bases for J; bases not matched to a gene: 8. Looked up from germline, CDR1 is SGHRS and CDR2 is YFSETQ. CDR3 length: 15 amino acids. CDR3 coding DNA: TGCGCCAGCAGCCGGACAGGGGATCTCACTGAAAAACTGTTTTTT. Amino acids: CASSRTGDLTEKLFF.

Ten or more counts support this clonotype. This sequence joins TRBV20-1 and TRBJ2-5, with D tentatively TRBD1 (5 bases). The CDR3 extends over 13 amino acids. V gave up 3 bases and J gave up 5 bases, with 13 bases separating them. Germline V gene lookup returns CDR1 DFQATT and CDR2 SNEGSKA (reference sequence). The CDR3, as DNA: TGCAGTGCTAGGGCCAGGGCCAAGGAGACCCAGTACTTC. The encoded protein is CSARARAKETQYF.

This clonotype was observed many times. CDR3 amino acids: CASSPRQGLAYEQYF. The CDR3, as DNA: TGTGCCAGCAGCCCCCGACAGGGTTTGGCCTACGAGCAGTACTTC. V gene TRBV3-1 combines with J gene TRBJ2-7, with 7 bases lining up with TRBD1. From germline, CDR1 is LGHDT and CDR2 YNNKEL (reference sequence). This CDR3 is 15 amino acids long. V was clipped by 4 bases and J by 2 bases; unmatched bases: 8.

At least ten counts were recorded for this clonotype. The chain uses TRBV28 and TRBJ2-1, with 9 positions matching TRBD1. There are 15 residues in the CDR3. Per the germline V gene, CDR1 is MDHEN and CDR2 is SYDVKM. V lost 7 bases to trimming and J lost 8 bases; unmatched junction nucleotides: 12. The CDR3 DNA sequence: TGTGCCAGCACCTTAGACGGGACAGGGAACGATGAGCAGTTCTTC. Amino acid sequence: CASTLDGTGNDEQFF.

This clonotype was seen many times. The gene calls are TRBV29-1 and TRBJ1-2; no firm D call. CDR3 length: 12 residues. Germline CDR1 SQVTM, CDR2 ANQGSEA. With 4 bases removed from V and 5 bases from J, the gap between germline ends came to 11 bases. CDR3 residues: CSVAPSTYGYTF. The CDR3 DNA sequence: TGCAGCGTTGCCCCCTCCACATATGGCTACACCTTC.

This clonotype was observed a few times. The rearrangement uses TRBV10-3 and TRBJ1-5; D is unclear. This CDR3 contains 12 residues. Germline assignment: CDR1 ENHRY and CDR2 SYGVKD. Trimming cost V 6 bases and J 6 bases, with 9 bases left between them. The CDR3 sequence is CAIRSPSQPQHF. In DNA, the CDR3 is TGTGCCATCAGATCGCCTAGTCAGCCCCAGCATTTT.

The chain joins TRBV20-1 to TRBJ2-7, with a tentative D call TRBD2 (5 bases). CDR1 and CDR2 (germline): DFQATT, SNEGSKA (reference sequence). V lost 5 bases to trimming and J lost 2 bases, with 16 bases between them. The CDR3 is 14 residues long. CDR3 sequence reads: CSAPPPGKAYEQYF. The DNA for the CDR3 is TGCAGTGCTCCCCCTCCGGGGAAGGCCTACGAGCAGTACTTC.

The chain has TRBV3-1 and TRBJ2-7; 9 nucleotides align to TRBD2. This CDR3 contains 15 residues. Losses at the gene ends were 1 base for V and 6 bases for J; bases not matched to a gene: 7. CDR1 is LGHDT, CDR2 YNNKEL, per germline (reference sequence). DNA of the CDR3: TGTGCCAGCAGCCAAGTAGGCGCGGGAGGGGGCGAGCAGTACTTC. It codes for CASSQVGAGGGEQYF.

This clonotype was detected only a few times. The rearrangement uses TRBV2 and TRBJ1-1, with TRBD1 matching 9 bases. Germline V gene lookup returns CDR1 SNHLY and CDR2 FYNNEI. CDR3 length: 16 amino acids. V dropped 7 bases and J dropped 4; count of bases not matched to a gene: 13. CDR3 protein: CASTIGTGRLSTEAFF. CDR3 bases: TGTGCCAGCACCATCGGGACAGGGAGGTTGAGCACTGAAGCTTTCTTT. Supplemented by reference TRBV2 and TRBJ1-1, the full variable domain reads EPEVTQTPSHQVTQMGQEVILRCVPISNHLYFYWYRQILGQKVEFLVSFYNNEISEKSEIFDDQFSVERPDGSNFTLKIRSTKLEDSAMYFCASTIGTGRLSTEAFFGQGTRLTVV.

This clonotype was picked up a small number of times. CDR3 loop: CASSLGTRQETQYF. The CDR3 coding sequence is TGTGCCAGCAGCTTAGGTACCAGGCAAGAGACCCAGTACTTC. V is TRBV7-9 and J is TRBJ2-5; D uncertain. The CDR3 consists of 14 residues. In germline, CDR1 is SEHNR, CDR2 FQNEAQ (reference sequence). Trimming cost V 1 base and J 2 bases, with 8 bases left between them.

For this clonotype: Given a much more abundant clone one base away, this may be a read error. The chain links TRBV7-2 to TRBJ2-1; either TRBD1 or TRBD2 may supply D (5 bases each). The germline V gene has CDR1 SGHTA and CDR2 FQGNSA. CDR3 length: 13 residues. The CDR3 sequence is CAISIGTLNEQFF. DNA of the CDR3: TGTGCCATCAGCATCGGGACCCTCAATGAGCAGTTCTTC. Filled out from reference TRBV7-2 and TRBJ2-1, the complete variable domain reads GAGVSQSPSNKVTEKGKDVELRCDPISGHTALYWYRQSLGQGLEFLIYFQGNSAPDKSGLPSDRFSAERTGGSVSTLTIQRTQQEDSAVYLCAISIGTLNEQFFGPGTRLTVL.

This clonotype was detected many times. V is TRBV20-1 and J is TRBJ2-3; 9 nucleotides match TRBD2. The V and J ends lost 0 bases and 6 bases, in that order; junction bases with no gene match: 7. Per germline, CDR1 DFQATT and CDR2 SNEGSKA (reference sequence). The CDR3 has 15 residues. The CDR3 DNA sequence: TGCAGTGCTAGAGATCCTAGCGGGATTGCTGATACGCAGTATTTT. This codes for CSARDPSGIADTQYF.

There are many counts of this clonotype. This chain links TRBV11-2 with TRBJ1-1; D remains unclear. The V gene lost 6 bases and the J gene lost 7 bases, with 15 bases spanning the gap. This CDR3 spans 13 amino acids. Germline-derived CDR1 and CDR2 are SGHAT and FQNNGV. The CDR3 DNA sequence: TGTGCCAGCAGTTCACGGGTCCTCATTGAAGCTTTCTTT. Residues: CASSSRVLIEAFF.

This clonotype has only a few counts. The V and J genes are TRBV6-5 and TRBJ1-4; D is unresolved. Germline V gives CDR1 MNHEY, CDR2 SVGAGI. The V and J ends lost 2 bases and 5 bases respectively, with 9 bases between them. This CDR3 spans 14 amino acids. The CDR3 loop is CASSYTRLNEKLFF. The CDR3 DNA reads as TGTGCCAGCAGTTACACCCGATTAAATGAAAAACTGTTTTTT.